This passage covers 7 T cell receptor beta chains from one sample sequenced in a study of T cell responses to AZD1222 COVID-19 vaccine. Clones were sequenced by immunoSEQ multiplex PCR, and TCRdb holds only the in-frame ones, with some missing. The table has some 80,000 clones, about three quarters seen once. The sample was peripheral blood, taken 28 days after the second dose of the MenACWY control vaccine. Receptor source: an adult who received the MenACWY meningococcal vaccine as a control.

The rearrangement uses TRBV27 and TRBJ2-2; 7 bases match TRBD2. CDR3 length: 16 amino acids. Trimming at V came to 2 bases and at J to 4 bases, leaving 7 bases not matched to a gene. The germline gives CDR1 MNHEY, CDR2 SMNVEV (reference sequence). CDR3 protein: CASSLLTGRATGELFF. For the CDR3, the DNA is TGTGCCAGCAGTTTACTGACTGGGAGGGCCACCGGGGAGCTGTTTTTT.

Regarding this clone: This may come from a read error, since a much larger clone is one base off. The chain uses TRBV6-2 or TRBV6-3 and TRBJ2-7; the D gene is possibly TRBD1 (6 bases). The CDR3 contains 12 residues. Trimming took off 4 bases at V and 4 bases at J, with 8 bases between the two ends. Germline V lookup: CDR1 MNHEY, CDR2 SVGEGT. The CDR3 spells CASSSQGYEQYF. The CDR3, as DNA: TGTGCCAGCAGTTCCCAGGGGTACGAGCAGTACTTC.

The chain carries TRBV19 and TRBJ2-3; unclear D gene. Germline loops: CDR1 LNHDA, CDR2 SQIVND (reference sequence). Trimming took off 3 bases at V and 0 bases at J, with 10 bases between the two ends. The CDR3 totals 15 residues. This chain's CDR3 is CASSITPTSTDTQYF. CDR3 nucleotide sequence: TGTGCCAGTAGTATTACCCCGACTAGCACAGATACGCAGTATTTT.

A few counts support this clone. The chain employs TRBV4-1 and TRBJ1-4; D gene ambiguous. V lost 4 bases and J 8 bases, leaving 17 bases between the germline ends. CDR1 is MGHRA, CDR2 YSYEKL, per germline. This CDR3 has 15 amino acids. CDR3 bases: TGCGCCAGCAGCCTCGTACCGGGATTAGGGGAAAAACTGTTTTTT. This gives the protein CASSLVPGLGEKLFF.

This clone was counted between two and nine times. The CDR3: CASSVPGEAYGYTF. The CDR3 nucleotides read TGTGCCAGCAGTGTGCCAGGGGAGGCCTATGGCTACACCTTC. The chain employs TRBV2 and TRBJ1-2, with D possibly matching TRBD1 (6 bases). CDR1 SNHLY and CDR2 FYNNEI come from the germline V gene. With 4 bases removed from V and 4 bases from J, the gap between germline ends came to 13 bases. This CDR3 is 14 amino acids long.

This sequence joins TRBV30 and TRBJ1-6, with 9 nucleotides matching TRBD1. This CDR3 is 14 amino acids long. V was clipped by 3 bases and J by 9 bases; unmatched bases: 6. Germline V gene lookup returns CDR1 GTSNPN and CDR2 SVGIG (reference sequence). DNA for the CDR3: TGTGCCTGGAGACCACGACAGGGGGGTTCACCCCTCCACTTT. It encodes CAWRPRQGGSPLHF.

The CDR3 DNA reads as TGTGCCAGCAGCTTGAAGTCCGACTGGGACTACTCCTACGAGCAGTACTTC. It encodes CASSLKSDWDYSYEQYF. The chain is built from TRBV5-4 and TRBJ2-7; 7 nucleotides agree with TRBD2. V was pared by 1 base and J by 0 bases, with 10 bases of the junction left unmatched. Looked up from germline, CDR1 is SGHNT and CDR2 is YYREEE (reference sequence). CDR3 size: 17 residues.